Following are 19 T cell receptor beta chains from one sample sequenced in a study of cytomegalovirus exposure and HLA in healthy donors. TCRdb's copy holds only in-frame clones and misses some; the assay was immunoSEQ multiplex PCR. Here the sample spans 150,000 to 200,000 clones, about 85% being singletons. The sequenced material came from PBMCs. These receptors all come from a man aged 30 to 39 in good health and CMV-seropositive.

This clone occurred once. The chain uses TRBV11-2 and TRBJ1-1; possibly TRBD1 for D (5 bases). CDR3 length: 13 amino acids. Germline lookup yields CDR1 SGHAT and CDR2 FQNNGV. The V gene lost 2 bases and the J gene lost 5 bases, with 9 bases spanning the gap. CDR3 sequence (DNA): TGTGCCAGCAGCTTAAACCCAGGGACTGAAGCTTTCTTT. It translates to CASSLNPGTEAFF.

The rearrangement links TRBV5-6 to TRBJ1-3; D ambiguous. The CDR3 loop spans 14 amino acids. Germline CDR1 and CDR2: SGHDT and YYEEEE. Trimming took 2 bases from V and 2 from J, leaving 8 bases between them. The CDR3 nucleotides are TGTGCCAGCAGCTTCGGGGTTGCTGGAAACACCATATATTTT. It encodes CASSFGVAGNTIYF.

CDR3 nucleotide sequence: TGCAGCGTTAGGGACAGTGCAACTAATGAAAAACTGTTTTTT. Translated, it gives CSVRDSATNEKLFF. The chain couples TRBV29-1 to TRBJ1-4; 7 nucleotides align to TRBD1. The CDR3 covers 14 residues. After removal of 5 bases from V and 0 bases from J, the junction contained 3 bases not matched to a gene. Germline V gene data show CDR1 as SQVTM and CDR2 as ANQGSEA.

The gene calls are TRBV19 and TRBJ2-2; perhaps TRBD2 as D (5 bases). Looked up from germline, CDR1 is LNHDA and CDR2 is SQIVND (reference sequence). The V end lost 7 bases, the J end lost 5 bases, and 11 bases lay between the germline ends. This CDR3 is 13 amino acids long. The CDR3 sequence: CASTLSGTGELFF. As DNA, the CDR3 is TGTGCCAGTACCCTCTCGGGGACCGGGGAGCTGTTTTTT.

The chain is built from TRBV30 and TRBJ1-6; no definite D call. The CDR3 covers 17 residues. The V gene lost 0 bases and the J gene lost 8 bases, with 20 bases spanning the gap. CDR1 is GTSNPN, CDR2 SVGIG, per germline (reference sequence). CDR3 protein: CAWSVSVTGSGDSPLHF. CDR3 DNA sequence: TGTGCCTGGAGTGTCTCTGTAACCGGGTCCGGGGATTCACCCCTCCACTTT.

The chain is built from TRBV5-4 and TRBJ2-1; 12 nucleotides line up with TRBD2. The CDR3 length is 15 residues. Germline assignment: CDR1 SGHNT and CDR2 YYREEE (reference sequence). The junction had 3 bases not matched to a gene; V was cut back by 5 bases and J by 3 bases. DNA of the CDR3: TGTGCCAGCAGATCGACTAGCGGGGGCTACAATGAGCAGTTCTTC. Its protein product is CASRSTSGGYNEQFF.

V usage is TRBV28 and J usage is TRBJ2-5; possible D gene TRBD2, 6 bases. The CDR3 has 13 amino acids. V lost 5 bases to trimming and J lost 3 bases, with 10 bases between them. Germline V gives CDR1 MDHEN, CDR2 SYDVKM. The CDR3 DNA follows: TGTGCCAGCAGTCCAAGGACTAAAGAGACCCAGTACTTC. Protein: CASSPRTKETQYF.

CDR3 bases: TGTGCCTGGAGTGTACTCGGTAGCGGGGGGGCGAAGACCCAGTACTTC. Encoded protein: CAWSVLGSGGAKTQYF. The chain employs TRBV30 and TRBJ2-5, with TRBD2 matching over 11 bases. Germline CDR1 is GTSNPN and CDR2 is SVGIG (reference sequence). This CDR3 contains 16 residues. V shed 0 bases and J 6 bases; nucleotides not matched to a gene: 9.

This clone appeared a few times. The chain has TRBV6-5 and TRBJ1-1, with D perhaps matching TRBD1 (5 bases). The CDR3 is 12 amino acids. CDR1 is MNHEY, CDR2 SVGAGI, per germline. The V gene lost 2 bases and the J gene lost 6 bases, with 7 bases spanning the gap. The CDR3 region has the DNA TGTGCCAGCAGTTACAAAGGGGCTGAAGCTTTCTTT. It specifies CASSYKGAEAFF.

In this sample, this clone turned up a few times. The CDR3 DNA sequence: TGTGCCAGCAGTGAATCGGCGGGCGGGGGGGGCACAGATACGCAGTATTTT. Translation gives CASSESAGGGGTDTQYF. The chain carries TRBV6-1 and TRBJ2-3; 9 positions match TRBD2. Germline trimming cut 2 bases from V and 1 base from J; bases unmatched to any gene: 7. The CDR3 length is 17 residues. Germline CDR1 is MNHNS and CDR2 is SASEGT.

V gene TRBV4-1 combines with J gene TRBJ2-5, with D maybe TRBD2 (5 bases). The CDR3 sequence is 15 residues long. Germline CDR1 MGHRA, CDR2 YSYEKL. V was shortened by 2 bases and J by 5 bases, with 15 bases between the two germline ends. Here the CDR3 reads CASSQYHQERETQYF. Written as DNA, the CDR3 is TGCGCCAGCAGCCAATATCATCAGGAGCGGGAGACCCAGTACTTC.

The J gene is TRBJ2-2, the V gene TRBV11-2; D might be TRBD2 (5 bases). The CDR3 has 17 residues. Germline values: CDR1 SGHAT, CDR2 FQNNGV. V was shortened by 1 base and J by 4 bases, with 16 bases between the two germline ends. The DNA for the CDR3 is TGTGCCAGCAGCTTAGCGGGTGGTTCGGGAAGCACCGGGGAGCTGTTTTTT. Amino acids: CASSLAGGSGSTGELFF.

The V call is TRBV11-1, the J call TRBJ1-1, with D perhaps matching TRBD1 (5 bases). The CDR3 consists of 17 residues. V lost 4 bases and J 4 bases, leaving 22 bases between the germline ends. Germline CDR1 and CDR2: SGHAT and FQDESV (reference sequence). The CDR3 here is CASSSAPLFGGVTEAFF. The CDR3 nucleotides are TGTGCCAGCAGCTCCGCCCCTCTCTTTGGGGGGGTCACTGAAGCTTTCTTT.

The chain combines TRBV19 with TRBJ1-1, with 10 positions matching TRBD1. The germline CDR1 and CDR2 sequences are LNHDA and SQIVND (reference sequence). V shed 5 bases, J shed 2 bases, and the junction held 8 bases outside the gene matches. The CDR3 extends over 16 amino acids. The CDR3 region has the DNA TGTGCCAGTAGTTCCCGGACAGGGGGAGTCAACACTGAAGCTTTCTTT. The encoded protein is CASSSRTGGVNTEAFF.

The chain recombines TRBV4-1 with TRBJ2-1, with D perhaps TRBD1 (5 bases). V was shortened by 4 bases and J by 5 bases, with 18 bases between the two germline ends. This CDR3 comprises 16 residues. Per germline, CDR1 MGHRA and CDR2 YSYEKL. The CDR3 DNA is TGCGCCAGCAGCCCCTTCCGGGCAGGGCCCAACAATGAGCAGTTCTTC. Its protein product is CASSPFRAGPNNEQFF.

The CDR3 sequence: CASSYKDWKAFF. CDR3 DNA: TGTGCCAGCAGTTACAAGGACTGGAAAGCTTTCTTT. The chain links TRBV28 to TRBJ1-1; D remains unclear. The CDR3 runs 12 residues. The V and J ends lost 4 bases and 9 bases respectively, with 12 bases between them. Germline V lookup: CDR1 MDHEN, CDR2 SYDVKM.

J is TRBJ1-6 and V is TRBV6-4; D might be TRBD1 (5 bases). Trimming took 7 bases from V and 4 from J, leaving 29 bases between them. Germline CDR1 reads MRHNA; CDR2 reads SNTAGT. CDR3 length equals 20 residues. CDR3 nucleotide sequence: TGTGCCAGCACTACAGTCCTCCCAGGCGGGGGACGTTATTATAATTCACCCCTCCACTTT. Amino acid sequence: CASTTVLPGGGRYYNSPLHF.

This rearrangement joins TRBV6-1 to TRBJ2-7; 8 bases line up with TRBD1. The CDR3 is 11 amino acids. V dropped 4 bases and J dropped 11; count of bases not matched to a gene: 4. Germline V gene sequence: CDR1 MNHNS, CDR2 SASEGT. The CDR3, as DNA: TGTGCCAGCAGTGTTGCGGGACAGGAGTACTTC. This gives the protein CASSVAGQEYF.

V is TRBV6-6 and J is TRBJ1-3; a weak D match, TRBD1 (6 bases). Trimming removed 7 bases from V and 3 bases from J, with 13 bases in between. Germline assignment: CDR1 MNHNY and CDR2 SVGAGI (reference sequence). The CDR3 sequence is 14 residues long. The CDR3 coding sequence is TGTGCCAGCACCGTCCGGGACATTGGAAACACCATATATTTT. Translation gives CASTVRDIGNTIYF.